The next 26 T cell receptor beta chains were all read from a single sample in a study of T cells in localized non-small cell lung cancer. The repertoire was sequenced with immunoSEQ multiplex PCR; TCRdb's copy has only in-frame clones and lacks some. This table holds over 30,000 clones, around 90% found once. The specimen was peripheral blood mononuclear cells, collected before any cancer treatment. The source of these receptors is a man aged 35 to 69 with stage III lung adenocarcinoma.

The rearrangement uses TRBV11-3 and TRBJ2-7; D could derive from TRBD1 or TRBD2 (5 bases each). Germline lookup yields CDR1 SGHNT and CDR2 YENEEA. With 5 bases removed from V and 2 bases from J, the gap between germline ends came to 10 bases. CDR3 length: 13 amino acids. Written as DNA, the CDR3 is TGTGCCAGCAGCCTAGGGGAGACCTACGAGCAGTACTTC. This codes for CASSLGETYEQYF. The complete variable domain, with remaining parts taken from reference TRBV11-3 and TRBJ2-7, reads EAGVVQSPRYKIIEKKQPVAFWCNPISGHNTLYWYLQNLGQGPELLIRYENEEAVDDSQLPKDRFSAERLKGVDSTLKIQPAELGDSAVYLCASSLGETYEQYFGPGTRLTVT.

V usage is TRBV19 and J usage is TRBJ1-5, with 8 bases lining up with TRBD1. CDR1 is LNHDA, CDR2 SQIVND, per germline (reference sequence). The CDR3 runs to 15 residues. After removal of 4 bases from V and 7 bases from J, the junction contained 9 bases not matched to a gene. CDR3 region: CASSRTTGAGQPQHF. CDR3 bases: TGTGCCAGTAGTAGAACGACAGGGGCGGGGCAGCCCCAGCATTTT.

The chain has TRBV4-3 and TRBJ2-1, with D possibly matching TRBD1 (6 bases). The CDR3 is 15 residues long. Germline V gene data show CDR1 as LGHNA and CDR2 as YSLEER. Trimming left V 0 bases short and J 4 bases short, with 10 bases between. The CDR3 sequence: CASSQEWTDYNEQFF. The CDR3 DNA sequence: TGCGCCAGCAGCCAAGAGTGGACAGATTACAATGAGCAGTTCTTC.

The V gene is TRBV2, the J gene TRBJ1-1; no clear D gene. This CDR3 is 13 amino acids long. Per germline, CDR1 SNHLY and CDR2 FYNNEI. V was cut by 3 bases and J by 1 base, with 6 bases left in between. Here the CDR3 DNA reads TGTGCCAGCAGTGATCGGCGGAACACTGAAGCTTTCTTT. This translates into CASSDRRNTEAFF.

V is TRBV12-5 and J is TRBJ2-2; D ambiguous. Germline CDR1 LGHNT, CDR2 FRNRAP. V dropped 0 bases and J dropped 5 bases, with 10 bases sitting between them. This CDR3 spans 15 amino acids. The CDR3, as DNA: TGTGCTAGTGGTTTGGTAGGCCAGTCGACCGGGGAGCTGTTTTTT. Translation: CASGLVGQSTGELFF.

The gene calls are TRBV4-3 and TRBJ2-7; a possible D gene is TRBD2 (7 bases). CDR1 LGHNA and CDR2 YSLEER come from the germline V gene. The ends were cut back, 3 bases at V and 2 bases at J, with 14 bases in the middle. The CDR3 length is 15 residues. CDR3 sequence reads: CASSHLLGGAYEQYF. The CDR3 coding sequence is TGCGCCAGCAGCCATCTCCTAGGGGGGGCCTACGAGCAGTACTTC.

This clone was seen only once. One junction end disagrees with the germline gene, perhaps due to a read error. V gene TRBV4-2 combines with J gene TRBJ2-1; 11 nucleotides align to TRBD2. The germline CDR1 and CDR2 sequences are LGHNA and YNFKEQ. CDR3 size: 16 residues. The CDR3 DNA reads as TGTGCCAGCGGCCAAGAGTTTAGCGGGGGGGTTAAAGAGCAGTTCTTC. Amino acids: CASGQEFSGGVKEQFF.

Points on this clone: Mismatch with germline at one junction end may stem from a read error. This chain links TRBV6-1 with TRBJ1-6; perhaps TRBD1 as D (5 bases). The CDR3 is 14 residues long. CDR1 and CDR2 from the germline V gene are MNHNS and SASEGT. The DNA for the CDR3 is TGTGCCAGCAGTGTAGCAGGGAATAATCCACCCCTCCACTTT. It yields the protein CASSVAGNNPPLHF.

The CDR3 protein is CASSEQGTVSGANVLTF. The CDR3 coding sequence is TGTGCCAGCAGTGAACAGGGGACCGTCTCTGGGGCCAACGTCCTGACTTTC. The V and J genes are TRBV2 and TRBJ2-6, with D possibly matching TRBD1 (6 bases). Trimming removed 2 bases at V and 0 bases at J, with 11 bases between. CDR3 length: 17 amino acids. Per germline, CDR1 SNHLY and CDR2 FYNNEI.

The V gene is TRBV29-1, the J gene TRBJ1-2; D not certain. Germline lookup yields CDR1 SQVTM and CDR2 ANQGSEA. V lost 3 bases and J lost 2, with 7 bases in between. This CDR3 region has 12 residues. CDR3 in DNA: TGCAGCGTTGAGGTCAGAAACTATGGCTACACCTTC. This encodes CSVEVRNYGYTF.

CDR3 sequence: CASSLSTGGREKLFF. CDR3 sequence (DNA): TGCGCCAGCAGCTTGTCCACAGGGGGAAGGGAAAAACTGTTTTTT. The chain couples TRBV5-1 to TRBJ1-4; 8 bases line up with TRBD1. Germline-derived CDR1 and CDR2 are SGHRS and YFSETQ. V was clipped by 1 base and J by 8 bases; unmatched bases: 7. The CDR3 is made up of 15 amino acids.

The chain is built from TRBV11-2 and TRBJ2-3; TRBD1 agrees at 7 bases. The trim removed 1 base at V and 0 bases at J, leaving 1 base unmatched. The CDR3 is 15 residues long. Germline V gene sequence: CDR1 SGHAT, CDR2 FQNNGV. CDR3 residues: CASSLVGQSTDTQYF. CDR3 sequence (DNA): TGTGCCAGCAGCTTAGTGGGACAGAGCACAGATACGCAGTATTTT.

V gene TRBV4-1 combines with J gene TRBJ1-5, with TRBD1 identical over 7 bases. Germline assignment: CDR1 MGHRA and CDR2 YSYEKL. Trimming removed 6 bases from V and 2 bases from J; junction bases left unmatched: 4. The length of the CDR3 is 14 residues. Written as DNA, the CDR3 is TGCGCCAGCAGTACAGGGGATGGCAATCAGCCCCAGCATTTT. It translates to CASSTGDGNQPQHF.

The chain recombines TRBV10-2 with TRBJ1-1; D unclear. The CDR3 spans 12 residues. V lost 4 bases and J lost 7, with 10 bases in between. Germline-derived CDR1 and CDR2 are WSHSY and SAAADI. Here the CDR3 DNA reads TGCGCCAGCAGTGTCCTCGTAAGTGAAGCTTTCTTT. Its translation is CASSVLVSEAFF.

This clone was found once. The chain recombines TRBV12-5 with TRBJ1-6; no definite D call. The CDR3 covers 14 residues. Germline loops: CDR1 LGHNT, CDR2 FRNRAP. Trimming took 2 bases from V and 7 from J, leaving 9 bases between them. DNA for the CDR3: TGTGCTAGTGGTTTGAATGGGAGGAATTCACCCCTCCACTTT. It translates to CASGLNGRNSPLHF.

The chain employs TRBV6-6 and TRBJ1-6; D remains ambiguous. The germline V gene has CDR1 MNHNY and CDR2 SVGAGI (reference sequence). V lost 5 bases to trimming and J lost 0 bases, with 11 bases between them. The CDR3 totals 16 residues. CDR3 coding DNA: TGTGCCAGCAGTCAGTCCCGGAGCTCCTATAATTCACCCCTCCACTTT. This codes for CASSQSRSSYNSPLHF.

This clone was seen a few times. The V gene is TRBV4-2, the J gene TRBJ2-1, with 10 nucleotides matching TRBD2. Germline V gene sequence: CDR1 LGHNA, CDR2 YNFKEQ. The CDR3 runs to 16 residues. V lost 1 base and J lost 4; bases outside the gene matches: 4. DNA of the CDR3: TGTGCCAGCAGCCAAGCAAAGCGGGGGGGTTACAATGAGCAGTTCTTC. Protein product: CASSQAKRGGYNEQFF.

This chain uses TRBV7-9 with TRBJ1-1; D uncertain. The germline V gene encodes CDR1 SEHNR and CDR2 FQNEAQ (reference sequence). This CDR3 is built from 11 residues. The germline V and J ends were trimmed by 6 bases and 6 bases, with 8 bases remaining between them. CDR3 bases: TGTGCCAGCAGGAAACCTCCTGAAGCTTTCTTT. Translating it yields CASRKPPEAFF.

CDR3 in DNA: TGTGCCAGTAGACCGACGAGGACCTCCACAGATACGCAGTATTTT. It translates to CASRPTRTSTDTQYF. The V gene is TRBV19, the J gene TRBJ2-3, with D unresolved. The germline V and J ends were trimmed by 6 bases and 2 bases, with 15 bases remaining between them. The CDR3 sequence is 15 residues long. From germline, CDR1 is LNHDA and CDR2 SQIVND (reference sequence).

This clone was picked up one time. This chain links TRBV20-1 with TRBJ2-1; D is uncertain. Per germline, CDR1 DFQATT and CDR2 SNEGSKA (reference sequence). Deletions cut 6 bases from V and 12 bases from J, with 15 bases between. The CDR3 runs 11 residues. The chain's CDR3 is CSAGGDVGQFF. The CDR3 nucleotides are TGCAGTGCAGGTGGGGATGTGGGGCAGTTCTTC.

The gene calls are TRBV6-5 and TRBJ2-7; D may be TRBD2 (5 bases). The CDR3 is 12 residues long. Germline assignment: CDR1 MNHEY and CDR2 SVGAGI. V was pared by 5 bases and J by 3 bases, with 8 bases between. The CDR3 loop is CASSERGYEQYF. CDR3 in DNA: TGTGCCAGCAGTGAACGGGGCTACGAGCAGTACTTC.

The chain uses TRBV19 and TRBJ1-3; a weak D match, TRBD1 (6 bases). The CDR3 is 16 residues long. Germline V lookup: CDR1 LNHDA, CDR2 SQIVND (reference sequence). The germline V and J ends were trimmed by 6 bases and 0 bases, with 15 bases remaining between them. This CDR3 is CASSFTGTLSGNTIYF. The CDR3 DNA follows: TGTGCCAGTAGCTTTACAGGGACACTCTCTGGAAACACCATATATTTT.

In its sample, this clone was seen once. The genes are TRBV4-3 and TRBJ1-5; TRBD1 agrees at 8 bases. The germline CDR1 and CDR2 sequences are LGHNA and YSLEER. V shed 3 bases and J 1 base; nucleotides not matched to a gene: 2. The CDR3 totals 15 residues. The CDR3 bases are TGCGCCAGCAGCCAGGACAGGGCGAGCAATCAGCCCCAGCATTTT. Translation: CASSQDRASNQPQHF.

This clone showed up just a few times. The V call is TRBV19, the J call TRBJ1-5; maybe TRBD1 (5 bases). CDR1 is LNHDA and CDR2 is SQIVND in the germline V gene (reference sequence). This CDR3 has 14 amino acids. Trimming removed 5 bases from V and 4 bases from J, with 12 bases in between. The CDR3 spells CASSLRQINQPQHF. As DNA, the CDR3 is TGTGCCAGTAGTCTTCGACAGATTAATCAGCCCCAGCATTTT.

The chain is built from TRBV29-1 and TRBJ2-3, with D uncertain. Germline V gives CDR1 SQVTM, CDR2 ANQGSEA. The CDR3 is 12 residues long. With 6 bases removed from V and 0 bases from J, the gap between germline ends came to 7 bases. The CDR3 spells CSVGKSTDTQYF. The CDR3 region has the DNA TGCAGCGTGGGTAAGAGCACAGATACGCAGTATTTT.

CDR3 in DNA: TGTGCCAGCAGTTCATCTGACAGCCGCCACTACAATGAGCAGTTCTTC. Residues: CASSSSDSRHYNEQFF. The rearrangement uses TRBV28 and TRBJ2-1; D is possibly TRBD1 (5 bases). The V gene's germline CDR1 is MDHEN and CDR2 SYDVKM. CDR3 length equals 16 residues. V lost 4 bases and J lost 3, with 16 bases in between.